These T cell receptor beta chains were read from a single sample in a study of response to subunit inactivated influenza vaccine. One entry per CDR3 protein results from TCRdb running MiXCR on the RT-PCR reads. This repertoire shows under 550,000 distinct CDR3 sequences, under 8.5% found once; its top ten account for 10% to 15%. Sample: PBMCs from blood, taken about 23 months after vaccination. All receptors derive from a man aged 45-69 years who received an inactivated influenza vaccine. The CDR3 runs from the conserved cysteine through the conserved F or W. The D gene is left open where the match is weak. Clone size, where shown, is once, few, many, or a class for clones that have expanded.

-	-	TRBV20-1	TRBJ1-2	CSLEPKGVYGYTF	TGCAGTCTGGAACCTAAGGGAGTCTATGGCTACACCTTC
few	TRBD1	TRBV18	TRBJ2-1	CASSSTGGWGTYNEQFF	TGTGCCAGCTCAAGTACAGGGGGCTGGGGGACCTACAATGAGCAGTTCTTC
-	TRBD1	TRBV18	TRBJ1-5	CASSPPRTGSGNQPQHF	TGTGCCAGCTCACCACCCCGGACAGGTTCGGGCAATCAGCCCCAGCATTTT
once	TRBD2	TRBV12-3/TRBV12-4	TRBJ2-5	CASSILGLAGHLGQETQYF	TGTGCCAGCAGCATACTGGGGCTAGCGGGACATCTGGGGCAAGAGACCCAGTACTTC
-	-	TRBV12-3/TRBV12-4	TRBJ2-7	CASSFDRPPYEQYF	TGTGCCAGCAGTTTTGACAGGCCTCCCTACGAGCAGTACTTC
few	TRBD1	TRBV6-2/TRBV6-3	TRBJ1-5	CASTRTGQAGQPQHF	TGTGCCAGCACCCGGACAGGACAGGCGGGTCAGCCCCAGCATTTT
few	-	TRBV7-2	TRBJ1-5	CASSLDYSGGQPQHF	TGTGCCAGCAGCTTAGATTATTCGGGGGGCCAGCCCCAGCATTTT
few	-	TRBV7-2	TRBJ2-5	CASSLVAGTQETQYF	TGTGCCAGCAGCTTAGTGGCAGGAACCCAAGAGACCCAGTACTTC
many	-	TRBV20-1	TRBJ1-5	CSARDILNQPQHF	TGCAGTGCTCGGGACATCCTAAATCAGCCCCAGCATTTT
many	TRBD2	TRBV7-6	TRBJ2-3	CASSRGVSDTQYF	TGTGCCAGCAGTCGGGGGGTTTCAGATACGCAGTATTTT
-	-	TRBV12-3/TRBV12-4	TRBJ2-7	CASSFFSEQYF	TGTGCCAGCAGTTTCTTCTCCGAGCAGTACTTC
-	TRBD1	TRBV5-1	TRBJ2-3	CASSAMTGGASTDTQYF	TGCGCCAGCAGCGCAATGACAGGGGGCGCAAGCACAGATACGCAGTATTTT
many	-	TRBV28	TRBJ2-1	CASSSPVAGEDYNEQFF	TGTGCCAGCAGTTCACCCGTGGCAGGGGAGGATTACAATGAGCAGTTCTTC
-	-	TRBV28	TRBJ2-6	CASRMGSSGANVLTF	TGTGCCAGCAGGATGGGCAGCTCTGGGGCCAACGTCCTGACTTTC
-	-	TRBV12-3/TRBV12-4	TRBJ2-2	CASRYMWGLASGELFF	TGTGCCAGCAGATATATGTGGGGCCTGGCCTCCGGGGAGCTGTTTTTT
few	-	TRBV3-1	TRBJ2-1	CASSLTEGYYNEQFF	TGTGCCAGCAGCCTCACGGAGGGGTACTACAATGAGCAGTTCTTC
few	-	TRBV27	TRBJ2-1	CATSGTTVYNEQFF	TGTGCCACCTCCGGGACAACCGTTTACAATGAGCAGTTCTTC
-	TRBD2	TRBV7-7	TRBJ2-1	CASSSSGGAGNEQFF	TGTGCTAGCAGCTCTAGCGGGGGGGCTGGGAATGAGCAGTTCTTC
many	TRBD1	TRBV27	TRBJ1-1	CASSGRGMGNTEAFF	TGTGCCAGCAGTGGCAGGGGGATGGGGAACACTGAAGCTTTCTTT
many	TRBD2	TRBV10-3	TRBJ2-1	CAISRLAGGRPSSYNEQFF	TGTGCCATCAGCAGACTAGCGGGAGGAAGACCAAGCTCCTACAATGAGCAGTTCTTC
few	TRBD2	TRBV10-3	TRBJ2-7	CAIGPVELAGDTYEQYF	TGTGCCATCGGCCCAGTCGAACTAGCGGGGGACACCTACGAGCAGTACTTC
many	TRBD2	TRBV5-6	TRBJ2-7	CASSPAGQGLAGGYEQYF	TGTGCCAGCAGCCCCGCAGGACAGGGGCTAGCGGGAGGCTACGAGCAGTACTTC
few	-	TRBV7-9	TRBJ1-1	CASSYTGRNTEAFF	TGTGCCAGCAGCTACACCGGGAGGAACACTGAAGCTTTCTTT
few	TRBD2	TRBV7-3	TRBJ2-1	CASSFGGRGNEQFF	TGTGCCAGCAGCTTTGGCGGGAGAGGGAATGAGCAGTTCTTC
-	TRBD1	TRBV6-1	TRBJ1-1	CASSESDRGTEAFF	TGTGCCAGCAGTGAAAGTGACAGGGGTACTGAAGCTTTCTTT
few	-	TRBV20-1	TRBJ2-2	CSARDRFGAELFF	TGCAGTGCTAGAGATCGTTTTGGTGCGGAGCTGTTTTTT
few	-	TRBV10-2	TRBJ2-7	CASSSRPGRGMEQYF	TGCGCCAGCAGTTCTCGGCCAGGGCGGGGTATGGAGCAGTACTTC
many	TRBD1	TRBV20-1	TRBJ2-5	CSAFRQGEETQYF	TGCAGTGCTTTCCGACAGGGGGAAGAGACCCAGTACTTC
few	-	TRBV5-1	TRBJ1-1	CASSLSPPPLNEAFF	TGCGCCAGCAGCTTGTCTCCCCCACCTTTGAATGAAGCTTTCTTT
-	-	TRBV28	TRBJ2-7	CASSWTGTSYEQYF	TGTGCCAGCAGCTGGACTGGAACCTCCTACGAGCAGTACTTC
-	TRBD1	TRBV12-3/TRBV12-4	TRBJ2-5	CASSSRFDRVSETQYF	TGTGCCAGCAGTTCTCGATTCGACAGGGTGTCGGAGACCCAGTACTTC
many	TRBD1	TRBV20-1	TRBJ2-7	CSAKRTGRSYEQYF	TGCAGTGCTAAACGGACAGGAAGGTCCTACGAGCAGTACTTC
-	-	TRBV7-2	TRBJ2-3	CASSLGPGVSTDTQYF	TGTGCCAGCAGCTTAGGACCGGGGGTTAGCACAGATACGCAGTATTTT
-	-	TRBV2	TRBJ2-6	CASSERYSGANVLTF	TGTGCCAGCAGTGAGCGGTACTCTGGGGCCAACGTCCTGACTTTC
-	-	TRBV5-1	TRBJ2-1	CASSLAVSGRTAQFF	TGCGCCAGCAGCTTGGCCGTGTCGGGGCGGACCGCGCAGTTCTTC
-	-	TRBV27	TRBJ2-7	CASRSYSDNLQYEQYF	TGTGCCAGCAGATCCTATTCGGACAACCTCCAGTACGAGCAGTACTTC